The present T cell receptor beta chain was sequenced within a study of technical replicates of blood from several donors. Sequenced by immunoSEQ multiplex PCR; TCRdb stores in-frame clones only, minus some. The repertoire holds around 63,000 clones, with roughly 98% as singletons. The V gene's germline CDR1 is MNHNS and CDR2 SASEGT. The trim removed 2 bases at V and 5 bases at J, leaving 4 bases unmatched. The CDR3 is 15 amino acids. Input material: T cells isolated from PBMCs. The chain combines TRBV6-1 with TRBJ2-1; 9 nucleotides line up with TRBD2. The TCR originated in a human donor in good health. CDR3 sequence reads: CASSENSGRDNEQFF. The CDR3 DNA reads TGTGCCAGCAGTGAAAATAGCGGGAGAGACAATGAGCAGTTCTTC.